These 9 T cell receptor beta chains share one sample of origin, sequenced in a study of blood T cell repertoires in COVID-19. The repertoire was sequenced with immunoSEQ multiplex PCR; TCRdb's copy has only in-frame clones and lacks some. There are 270,000 or so clones in the sample; about 89% occur only once, and about 0.94% lies in the top ten. The specimen was peripheral blood. These receptor sequences come from a woman in her thirties or forties who had recovered from COVID-19.

The gene calls are TRBV7-2 and TRBJ2-2; D not certain. The V gene's germline CDR1 is SGHTA and CDR2 FQGNSA. The CDR3 totals 16 residues. V shed 1 base and J shed 1 base, with 10 bases lying between them. The CDR3 DNA reads TGTGCCAGCAGCTTAGATCCGTCGGGGAACACCGGGGAGCTGTTTTTT. Encoded protein: CASSLDPSGNTGELFF.

The chain links TRBV3-1 (or the pseudogene TRBV3-2) to TRBJ2-7; 8 bases are a match to TRBD2. Per germline, CDR1 LGHDT and CDR2 YNNKEL (reference sequence). The CDR3 is made up of 14 amino acids. The trim removed 2 bases at V and 6 bases at J, leaving 6 bases unmatched. The CDR3 DNA follows: TGTGCCAGCAGCCAAAGCGGGAGCCCCTTCGAGCAGTACTTC. It yields the protein CASSQSGSPFEQYF.

The chain links TRBV4-2 to TRBJ1-4; 8 bases agree with TRBD1. The CDR3 sequence is 16 residues long. V shed 0 bases, J shed 5 bases, and the junction held 5 bases outside the gene matches. Germline loops: CDR1 LGHNA, CDR2 YNFKEQ. CDR3 region: CASSQERRQGNEKLFF. In nucleotides, the CDR3 is TGTGCCAGCAGCCAAGAGCGCCGACAGGGGAATGAAAAACTGTTTTTT.

The chain has TRBV4-1 and TRBJ1-2; 8 nucleotides align to TRBD1. V gave up 3 bases and J gave up 6 bases; unmatched junction bases: 6. CDR1 is MGHRA, CDR2 YSYEKL, per germline. The CDR3 covers 14 residues. The CDR3 DNA reads as TGCGCCAGCAGCCATCCGGGACAGGCTGATGGCTACACCTTC. It translates to CASSHPGQADGYTF.

The V gene is TRBV5-4, the J gene TRBJ2-3; no clear D gene. The V and J ends lost 4 bases and 0 bases respectively, with 9 bases between them. CDR1 and CDR2 from the germline V gene are SGHNT and YYREEE (reference sequence). CDR3 length: 14 residues. The CDR3 spells CASSAEPSTDTQYF. Written as DNA, the CDR3 is TGTGCCAGCAGCGCCGAGCCTAGCACAGATACGCAGTATTTT.

The rearrangement uses TRBV27 and TRBJ2-7, with TRBD2 matching over 7 bases. Germline values: CDR1 MNHEY, CDR2 SMNVEV (reference sequence). CDR3 size: 13 residues. The J segment lost 3 bases and the V segment lost 5 bases, leaving 4 bases of the junction unmatched. The CDR3 nucleotides are TGTGCCAGCAGTCCTCGGGGGGTCTACGAGCAGTACTTC. Encoded protein: CASSPRGVYEQYF.

This clone was picked up one time. This chain joins TRBV2 and TRBJ2-3, with a tentative D call TRBD2 (5 bases). The CDR3 length is 14 residues. In germline, CDR1 is SNHLY, CDR2 FYNNEI. V lost 5 bases and J lost 2, with 11 bases in between. CDR3 residues: CASSKLENTDTQYF. In DNA, the CDR3 is TGTGCCAGCAGTAAACTAGAGAACACAGATACGCAGTATTTT.

The gene calls are TRBV5-1 and TRBJ1-1, with 9 bases identical to TRBD1. J lost 4 bases, V lost 2 bases, and 3 bases had no gene match. This CDR3 is 14 amino acids long. Germline lookup yields CDR1 SGHRS and CDR2 YFSETQ. CDR3 DNA: TGCGCCAGCAGCTTCCAGACAGGGGGCACTGAAGCTTTCTTT. This sequence encodes CASSFQTGGTEAFF.

J is TRBJ2-7 and V is TRBV7-9, with TRBD2 matching 12 bases. In germline, CDR1 is SEHNR, CDR2 FQNEAQ (reference sequence). CDR3 length: 15 amino acids. With V trimmed by 1 base and J by 7 bases, 5 bases remained unmatched. The CDR3 DNA follows: TGTGCCAGCAGCTTAGGACTAGCGGGAGTCGAGGAGCAGTACTTC. This encodes CASSLGLAGVEEQYF.